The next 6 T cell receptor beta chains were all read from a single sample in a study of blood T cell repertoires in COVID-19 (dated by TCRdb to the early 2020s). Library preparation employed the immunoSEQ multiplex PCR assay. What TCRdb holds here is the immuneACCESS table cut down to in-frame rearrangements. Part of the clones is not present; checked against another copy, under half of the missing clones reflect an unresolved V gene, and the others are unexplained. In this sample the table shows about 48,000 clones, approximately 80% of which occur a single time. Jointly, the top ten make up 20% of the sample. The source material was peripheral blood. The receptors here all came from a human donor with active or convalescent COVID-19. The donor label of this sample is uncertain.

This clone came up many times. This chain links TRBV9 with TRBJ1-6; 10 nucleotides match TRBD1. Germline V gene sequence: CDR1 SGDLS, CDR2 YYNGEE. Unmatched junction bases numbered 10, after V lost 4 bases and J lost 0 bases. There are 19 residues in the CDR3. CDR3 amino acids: CASSSQDRGLSSYNSPLHF. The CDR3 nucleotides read TGTGCCAGCAGCTCTCAGGACAGGGGGTTAAGCTCCTATAATTCACCCCTCCACTTT.

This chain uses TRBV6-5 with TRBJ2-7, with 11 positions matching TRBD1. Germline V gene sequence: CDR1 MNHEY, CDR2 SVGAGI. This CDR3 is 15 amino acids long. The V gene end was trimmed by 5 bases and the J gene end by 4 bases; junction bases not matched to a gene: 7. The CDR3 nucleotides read TGTGCCAGCAGTCCTCCGGGACAGGGGGTATACGAGCAGTACTTC. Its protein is CASSPPGQGVYEQYF.

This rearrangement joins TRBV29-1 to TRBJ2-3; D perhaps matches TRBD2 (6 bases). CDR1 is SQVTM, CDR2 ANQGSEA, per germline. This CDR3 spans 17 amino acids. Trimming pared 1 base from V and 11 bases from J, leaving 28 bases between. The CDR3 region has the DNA TGCAGCGTTGAAGGAGGGAGACTAGATTTTCCCGCAATAGGGCAGTATTTT. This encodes CSVEGGRLDFPAIGQYF.

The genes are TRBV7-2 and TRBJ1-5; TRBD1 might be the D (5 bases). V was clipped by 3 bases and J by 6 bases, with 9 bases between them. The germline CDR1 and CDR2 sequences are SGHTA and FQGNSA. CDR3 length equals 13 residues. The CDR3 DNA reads TGTGCCAGCAGCTTTTGGGGACTTCAGCCCCAGCATTTT. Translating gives CASSFWGLQPQHF.

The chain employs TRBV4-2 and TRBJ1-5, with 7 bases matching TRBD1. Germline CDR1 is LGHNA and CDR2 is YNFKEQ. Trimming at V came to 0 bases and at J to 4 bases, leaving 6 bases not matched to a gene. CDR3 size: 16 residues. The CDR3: CASSQEGGTVNQPQHF. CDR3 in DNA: TGTGCCAGCAGCCAAGAGGGCGGGACAGTTAATCAGCCCCAGCATTTT.

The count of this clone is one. The CDR3 sequence is CASSLSRHRNTIYF. The DNA of the CDR3 is TGTGCCAGCAGTTTGAGTCGACACCGGAACACCATATATTTT. The rearrangement joins TRBV6-2 or TRBV6-3 to TRBJ1-3, with D unclear. Between the trimmed V and J ends, which lost 4 bases and 7 bases, there was a span of 14 bases. The CDR3 contains 14 residues. Germline V gives CDR1 MNHEY, CDR2 SVGEGT.